The following is a T cell receptor beta chain sequence with its context. This sample is part of a study of T cell changes during pregnancy in multiple sclerosis. The CDR3 is 15 residues long. V lost 4 bases, J lost 2 bases, and 12 bases lay in between. Germline loops: CDR1 LNHDA, CDR2 SQIVND (reference sequence). Method: immunoSEQ multiplex PCR; TCRdb's copy keeps in-frame clones and lacks some. The sample carries approximately 40,000 clones, roughly 95% recorded once. The TCR sequence derives from a female donor with multiple sclerosis, enrolled in a pregnancy study. The genes are TRBV19 and TRBJ1-5, with TRBD1 as a possible D gene (5 bases). Here the sequenced sample was peripheral blood, taken in the second trimester of pregnancy. This CDR3 reads CASSSVGGGNQPQHF. As DNA, the CDR3 is TGTGCCAGTAGTAGCGTGGGGGGTGGCAATCAGCCCCAGCATTTT.